Listed here is a single T cell receptor beta chain. This sample was taken from a study of molecular identifiers for immune sequencing clone quantification. Trimming removed 2 bases from V and 4 bases from J, with 12 bases in between. This CDR3 is 14 amino acids long. From germline, CDR1 is GTSNPN and CDR2 SVGIG (reference sequence). Each CDR3 protein is one row after TCRdb ran MiXCR on the PCR reads. The sample includes some 320,000 distinct CDR3 sequences, 20% to 25% of them seen just once. The material sequenced was naive CD8+ T cells from blood, with Jurkat cell RNA spiked in. Subset: FACS-sorted CD8+CD4-CCR7+CD45RA+ naive T cells. The chain combines TRBV30 with TRBJ2-1; D uncertain. This receptor was obtained from a human donor in good health. Some libraries in this study had Jurkat cell RNA spiked in. The CDR3 here is CAWSTRPGYNEQFF. The CDR3 DNA is TGTGCCTGGAGTACGAGGCCCGGTTACAATGAGCAGTTCTTC. The variable domain in full, with the rest retrieved from reference TRBV30 and TRBJ2-1, is SQTIHQWPATLVQPVGSPLSLECTVEGTSNPNLYWYRQAAGRGLQLLFYSVGIGQISSEVPQNLSASRPQDRQFILSSKKLLLSDSGFYLCAWSTRPGYNEQFFGPGTRLTVL.